This T cell receptor beta chain is from a study of blood T cell repertoires in COVID-19 (dated by TCRdb to 2020 to 2022). Background for the entire study: Collaborator samples came from the United States, Italy and Spain and covered acute and convalescent phases of COVID-19. The repertoires were released in a freely available public database intended as a resource for research on the immune response to SARS-CoV-2. Subjects who had been exposed to COVID-19, were actively infected with it, or had recovered from it provided the deeply sampled blood TCRbeta repertoires that made up the dataset. Samples were obtained from the ongoing ImmuneRACE study (first 160 participants) and from over a thousand subjects provided by 6 global collaborators. The prospective study material was composed of cDNA or gDNA derived from T cells, B-cell-depleted T cells, or PBMCs. A de-identified subject ID, COVID-19 status, age in years and sex were almost always included in the sample metadata. HLA class I and class II types, where available, came from metadata supplied by the sample provider rather than from assay-based typing. On the study overall, not on this receptor specifically: How much clinical and demographic metadata was included differed by source and by participant, and the metadata was provided uncurated.

A second Seattle source provided samples from volunteer blood donors who had recovered from COVID-19. The collaborating institutions used their own protocols to collect whole blood in K2EDTA tubes. Collaborator samples were shipped for TCRbeta analysis as frozen whole blood, isolated PBMCs, or DNA extracted from either sample type. Comments on this clone: The clone's antigen remains unknown. The input lacks base qualities; no much larger clone sits a single base away.

Its CDR3 holds 16 amino acids, cysteine through phenylalanine. The sequence is cut down to CDR3 DNA, 48 bases in frame from base 1. The germline V and J ends show losses of 0 bases and 8 bases respectively, and no gene match explains 12 bases of the junction. From the germline V gene, CDR1 is LGHNA and CDR2 is YSLEER. The immunoSEQ Assay, a bias-controlled multiplex PCR, was used to amplify TCRbeta CDR3 regions from genomic DNA. For the original study's pipeline: The number of nucleated cells in each sample was estimated by amplification of reference gene primers within the assay. To quantify the absolute abundance of each unique TCRbeta CDR3 rearrangement, sequence reads were collapsed and filtered. For each sample, productive Simpson clonality was calculated as the square root of Simpson's diversity index over productive rearrangements. TCRdb took this table from immuneACCESS and kept in-frame rearrangements with V and J called. Such tables lack part of the clones; where checked against another copy, unresolved V genes explain under half of the gap, and the rest is unexplained. That table gives V, J and clone size, and the DNA gave D and trimming. A total of over 250,000 clones appear in this sample, 80% to 90% of them only once. The top ten hold approximately 9% of the sample.

Sequencing was done on a sample of peripheral blood. Recombination connected TRBV4-3 to TRBJ1-2, with 7 bases aligning to TRBD1. The receptor's source is a woman in her 50s who had recovered from COVID-19. The DNA sequence reads TGCGCCAGCAGCCAAGAAGTAACAGGGGCCCGTAACGGCTACACCTTC. This translates into CASSQEVTGARNGYTF.